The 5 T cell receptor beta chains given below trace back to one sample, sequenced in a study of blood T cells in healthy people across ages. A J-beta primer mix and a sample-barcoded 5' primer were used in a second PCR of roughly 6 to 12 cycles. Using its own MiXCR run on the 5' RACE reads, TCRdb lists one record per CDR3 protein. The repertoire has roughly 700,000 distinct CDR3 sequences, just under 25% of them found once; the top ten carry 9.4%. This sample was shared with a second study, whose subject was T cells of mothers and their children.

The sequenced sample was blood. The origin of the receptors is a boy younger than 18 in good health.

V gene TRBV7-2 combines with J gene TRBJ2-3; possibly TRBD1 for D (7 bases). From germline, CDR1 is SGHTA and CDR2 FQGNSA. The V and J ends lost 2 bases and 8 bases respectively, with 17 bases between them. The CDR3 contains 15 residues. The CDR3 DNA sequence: TGTGCCAGCAGCTTAAGCAGGGGGGATCTTAGTACGCAGTATTTT. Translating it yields CASSLSRGDLSTQYF.

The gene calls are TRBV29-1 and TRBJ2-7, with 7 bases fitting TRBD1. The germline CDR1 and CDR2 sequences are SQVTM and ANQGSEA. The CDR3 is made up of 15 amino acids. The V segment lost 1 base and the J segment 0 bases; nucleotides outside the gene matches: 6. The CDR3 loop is CSVEAQTGSSYEQYF. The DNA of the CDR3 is TGCAGCGTTGAAGCTCAGACAGGGAGCTCCTACGAGCAGTACTTC.

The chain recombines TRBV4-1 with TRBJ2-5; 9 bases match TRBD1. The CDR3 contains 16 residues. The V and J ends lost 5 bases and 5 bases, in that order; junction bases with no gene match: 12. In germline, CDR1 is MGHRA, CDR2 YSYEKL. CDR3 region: CASSDRGTGYRETQYF. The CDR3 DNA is TGCGCCAGCAGCGATAGAGGGACAGGGTATAGGGAGACCCAGTACTTC.

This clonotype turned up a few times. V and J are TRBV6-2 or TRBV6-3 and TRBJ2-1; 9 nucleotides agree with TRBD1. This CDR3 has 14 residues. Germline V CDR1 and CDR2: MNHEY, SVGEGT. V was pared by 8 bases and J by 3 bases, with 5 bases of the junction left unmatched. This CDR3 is CASGRDRVYNEQFF. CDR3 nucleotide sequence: TGTGCCAGCGGGCGGGACAGGGTCTACAATGAGCAGTTCTTC.

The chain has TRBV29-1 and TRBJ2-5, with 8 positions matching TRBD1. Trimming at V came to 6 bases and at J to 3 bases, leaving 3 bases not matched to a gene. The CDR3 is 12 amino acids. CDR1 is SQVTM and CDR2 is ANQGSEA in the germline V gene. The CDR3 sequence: CSVLQGEETQYF. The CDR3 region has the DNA TGCAGCGTACTACAGGGGGAAGAGACCCAGTACTTC. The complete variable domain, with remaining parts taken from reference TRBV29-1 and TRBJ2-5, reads SAVISQKPSRDICQRGTSLTIQCQVDSQVTMMFWYRQQPGQSLTLIATANQGSEATYESGFVIDKFPISRPNLTFSTLTVSNMSPEDSSIYLCSVLQGEETQYFGPGTRLLVL.